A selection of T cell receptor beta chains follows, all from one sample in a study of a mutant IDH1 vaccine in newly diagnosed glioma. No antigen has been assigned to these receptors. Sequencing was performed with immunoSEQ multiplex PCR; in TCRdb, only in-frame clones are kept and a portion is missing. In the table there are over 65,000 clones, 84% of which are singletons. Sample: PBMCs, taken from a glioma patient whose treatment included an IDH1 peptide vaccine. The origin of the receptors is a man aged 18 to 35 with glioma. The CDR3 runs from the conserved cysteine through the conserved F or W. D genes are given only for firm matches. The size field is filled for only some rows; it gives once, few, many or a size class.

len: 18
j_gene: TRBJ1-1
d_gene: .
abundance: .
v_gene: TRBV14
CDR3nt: TGTGCCAGCAGCCAAGGTAGGGCCACGGGACTCATGAACACTGAAGCTTTCTTT
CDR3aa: CASSQGRATGLMNTEAFF

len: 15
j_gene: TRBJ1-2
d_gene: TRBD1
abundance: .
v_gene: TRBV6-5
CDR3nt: TGTGCCAGCAGTTACTGGCAGGGGGAGGTCTATGGCTACACCTTC
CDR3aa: CASSYWQGEVYGYTF

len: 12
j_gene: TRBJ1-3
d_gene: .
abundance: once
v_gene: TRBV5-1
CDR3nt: TGCGCCAGCAGCCCCTCCGGAAACACCATATATTTT
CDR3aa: CASSPSGNTIYF

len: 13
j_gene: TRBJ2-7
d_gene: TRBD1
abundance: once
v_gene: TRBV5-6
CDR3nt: TGTGCCAGCAGCCTAGGACAGGGAGACGAGCAGTACTTC
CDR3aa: CASSLGQGDEQYF

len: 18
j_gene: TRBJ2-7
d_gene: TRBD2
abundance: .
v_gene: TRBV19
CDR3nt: TGTGCCAGTAGTCCCACCGGGACTAGCGGGGGCCGGTCCTACGAGCAGTACTTC
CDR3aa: CASSPTGTSGGRSYEQYF

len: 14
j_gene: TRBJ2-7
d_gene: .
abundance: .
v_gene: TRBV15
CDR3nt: TGTGCCACCAGCAGAGAAGGCAGGACCTACGAGCAGTACTTC
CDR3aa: CATSREGRTYEQYF

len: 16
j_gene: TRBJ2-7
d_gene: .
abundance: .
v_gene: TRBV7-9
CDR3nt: TGTGCCAGCAGCTTAGGGCGGTCCTCAGGGGGGTACGAGCAGTACTTC
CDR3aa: CASSLGRSSGGYEQYF

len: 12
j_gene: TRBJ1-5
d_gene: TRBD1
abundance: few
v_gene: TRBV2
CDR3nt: TGTGCCACTGGACAGGTCAATCAGCCCCAGCATTTT
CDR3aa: CATGQVNQPQHF

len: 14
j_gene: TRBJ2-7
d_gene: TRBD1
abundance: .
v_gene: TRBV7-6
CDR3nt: TGTGCCAGCAGCCAACAGGGGGCATCTTACGAGCAGTACTTC
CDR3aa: CASSQQGASYEQYF

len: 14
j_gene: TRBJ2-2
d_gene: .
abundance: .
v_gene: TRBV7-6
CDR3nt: TGTGCCAGCAGACCGACAGAGAACACCGGGGAGCTGTTTTTT
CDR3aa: CASRPTENTGELFF

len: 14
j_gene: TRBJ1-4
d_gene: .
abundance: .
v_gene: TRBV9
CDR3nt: TGTGCCAGCAGCACAAGTCGGAATGGGGAAAAACTGTTTTTT
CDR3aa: CASSTSRNGEKLFF

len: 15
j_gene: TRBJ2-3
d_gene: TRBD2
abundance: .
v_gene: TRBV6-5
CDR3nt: TGTGCCAGCACCCCACTAGGCGGGGGGGCAGATACGCAGTATTTT
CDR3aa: CASTPLGGGADTQYF

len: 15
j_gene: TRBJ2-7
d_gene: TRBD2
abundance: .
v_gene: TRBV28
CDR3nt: TGTGCCAGCAGCCTCGGACTAGCAGCTCACTACGAGCAGTACTTC
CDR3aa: CASSLGLAAHYEQYF

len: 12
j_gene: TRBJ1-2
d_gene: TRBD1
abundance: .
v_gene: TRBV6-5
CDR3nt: TGTGCCAGCAGTCTCAGGGGGCGAGGCTACACCTTC
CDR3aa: CASSLRGRGYTF

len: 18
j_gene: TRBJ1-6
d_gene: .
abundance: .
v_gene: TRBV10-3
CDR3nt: TGTGCCATCAGTGGAGTCCCAGGGTTCGATTCGTTGAATTCACCCCTCCACTTT
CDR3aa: CAISGVPGFDSLNSPLHF

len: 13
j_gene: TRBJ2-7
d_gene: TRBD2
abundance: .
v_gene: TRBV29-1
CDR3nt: TGCAGCGTTGTCGCGGGGGGCCTTGGCGAGCAGTACTTC
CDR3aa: CSVVAGGLGEQYF

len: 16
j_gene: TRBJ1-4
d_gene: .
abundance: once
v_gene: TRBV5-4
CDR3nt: TGTGCCAGCAGCTTGGCTGGGGAAGGAGCTAATGAAAAACTGTTTTTT
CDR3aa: CASSLAGEGANEKLFF

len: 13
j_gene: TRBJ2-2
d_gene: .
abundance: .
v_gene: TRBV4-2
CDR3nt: TGTGCCAGCGCCACGACCCCAGACGGGGAGCTGTTTTTT
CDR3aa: CASATTPDGELFF

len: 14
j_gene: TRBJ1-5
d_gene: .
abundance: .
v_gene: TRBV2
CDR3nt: TGTGCCAGCAGAGAGGAACTCCCCAATCAGCCCCAGCATTTT
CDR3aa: CASREELPNQPQHF

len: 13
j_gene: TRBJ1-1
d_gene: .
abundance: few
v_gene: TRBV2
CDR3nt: TGTGCCAGCAGACTAATCATGAACACTGAAGCTTTCTTT
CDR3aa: CASRLIMNTEAFF

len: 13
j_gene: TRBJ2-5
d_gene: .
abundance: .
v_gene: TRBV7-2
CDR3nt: TGTGCCAGCAGCTTACCAGACTTAGAGACCCAGTACTTC
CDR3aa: CASSLPDLETQYF

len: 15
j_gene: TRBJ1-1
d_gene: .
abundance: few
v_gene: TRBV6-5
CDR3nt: TGTGCCAGCAGTTACGCGGCGTACGACCCTACTGAAGCTTTCTTT
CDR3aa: CASSYAAYDPTEAFF

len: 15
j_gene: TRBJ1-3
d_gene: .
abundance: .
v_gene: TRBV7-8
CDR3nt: TGTGCCAGCACCGTACTACAGGGCCCAGCAAACACCATATATTTT
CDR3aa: CASTVLQGPANTIYF

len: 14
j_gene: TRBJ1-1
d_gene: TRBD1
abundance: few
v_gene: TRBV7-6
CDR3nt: TGTGCCAGCAGTGGACAGGGGGCGAGGACTGAAGCTTTCTTT
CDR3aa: CASSGQGARTEAFF

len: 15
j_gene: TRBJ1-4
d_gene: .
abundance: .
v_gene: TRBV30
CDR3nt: TGTGCCTGGAGTGTACAGGACACAACTAATGAAAAACTGTTTTTT
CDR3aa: CAWSVQDTTNEKLFF

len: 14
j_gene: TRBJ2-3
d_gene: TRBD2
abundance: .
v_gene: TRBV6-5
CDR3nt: TGTGCCAGCAGTCAGACTAGCGGAGGAGATACGCAGTATTTT
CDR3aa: CASSQTSGGDTQYF

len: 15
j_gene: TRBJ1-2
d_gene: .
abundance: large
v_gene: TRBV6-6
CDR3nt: TGTGCCAGCAGCTACTCGAAGCGGGACAACTATGGCTACACCTTC
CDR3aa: CASSYSKRDNYGYTF

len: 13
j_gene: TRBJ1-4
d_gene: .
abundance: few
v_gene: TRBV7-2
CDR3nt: TGTGCCAGCAGCTTAAATGGGGGTGAAAAACTGTTTTTT
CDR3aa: CASSLNGGEKLFF

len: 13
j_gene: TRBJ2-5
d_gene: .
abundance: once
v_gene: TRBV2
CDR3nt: TGTGCCCGCACAGTAGGGGGGGCAGGGACCCAGTACTTC
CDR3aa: CARTVGGAGTQYF

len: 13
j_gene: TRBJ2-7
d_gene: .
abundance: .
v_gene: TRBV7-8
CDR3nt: TGTGCCAGCAGCTTAGATACTGGGCCACAAGGGGACTTC
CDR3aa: CASSLDTGPQGDF

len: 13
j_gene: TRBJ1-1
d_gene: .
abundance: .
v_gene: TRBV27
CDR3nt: TGTGCCAGCAGTTTGGGGCAGACGACTGAAGCTTTCTTT
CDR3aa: CASSLGQTTEAFF

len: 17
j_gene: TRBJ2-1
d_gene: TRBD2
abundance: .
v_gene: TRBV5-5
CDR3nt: TGTGCCGGAAGTACAGGGTCTTTCCCCCCAAGCGGGGGGGAGCAGTTCTTC
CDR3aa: CAGSTGSFPPSGGEQFF

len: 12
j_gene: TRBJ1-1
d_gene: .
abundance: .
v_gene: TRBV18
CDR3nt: TGTGCCAGCTCACCAGGGCGCGTAGAAGCTTTCTTT
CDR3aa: CASSPGRVEAFF

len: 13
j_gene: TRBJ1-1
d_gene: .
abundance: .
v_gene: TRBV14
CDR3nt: TGTGCCAGCAGCAGGGTCATGAACACTGAAGCTTTCTTT
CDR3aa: CASSRVMNTEAFF

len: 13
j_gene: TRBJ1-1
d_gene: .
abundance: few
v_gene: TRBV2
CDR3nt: TGTGCCAGCACCCGATCGAGGTCAACTGAAGCTTTCTTT
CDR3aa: CASTRSRSTEAFF

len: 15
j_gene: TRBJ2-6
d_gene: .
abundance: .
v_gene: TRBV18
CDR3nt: TGTGCCAGCTCACCAAGGATTACTGGGGCCAACGTCCTGACTTTC
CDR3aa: CASSPRITGANVLTF